This TCR beta chain came from a study of Graves' ophthalmopathy and Graves' hyperthyroidism. Whole-study context: Peripheral blood collection took place at initial diagnosis, before any treatment.

This clonotype has ten or more counts. Participants with hyperthyroidism, aged 18 to 65, were newly diagnosed with under 2 months' duration. Diagnoses were established from clinical symptoms, serum thyroxine, TRAb, thyroid ultrasound and orbital computed tomography. Fresh peripheral blood, roughly 10 ml, was the PBMC source. Scientists amplified the TCR beta CDR3 regions from RNA transcripts. HTBI primers were employed in first-round RT-PCR, then a second-round multiplex PCR followed. MiXCR was run by TCRdb on the multiplex PCR reads, yielding one entry per CDR3 protein. This sample has some 350,000 distinct CDR3 sequences; roughly a sixth occur once, and the top ten carry 2.4%. This clonotype was sampled from an adult woman with stable Graves' hyperthyroidism. Sequencing input: peripheral blood.

The CDR3 nucleotides are TGTGCCAGCAGTTTTGGGAGCGGCTATACCTACGAGCAGTACTTC. Translating gives CASSFGSGYTYEQYF. The rearrangement joins TRBV27 to TRBJ2-7, with D maybe TRBD2 (5 bases). V shed 3 bases and J shed 2 bases, with 14 bases lying between them. Germline V gene sequence: CDR1 MNHEY, CDR2 SMNVEV (reference sequence). This CDR3 is 15 amino acids long.